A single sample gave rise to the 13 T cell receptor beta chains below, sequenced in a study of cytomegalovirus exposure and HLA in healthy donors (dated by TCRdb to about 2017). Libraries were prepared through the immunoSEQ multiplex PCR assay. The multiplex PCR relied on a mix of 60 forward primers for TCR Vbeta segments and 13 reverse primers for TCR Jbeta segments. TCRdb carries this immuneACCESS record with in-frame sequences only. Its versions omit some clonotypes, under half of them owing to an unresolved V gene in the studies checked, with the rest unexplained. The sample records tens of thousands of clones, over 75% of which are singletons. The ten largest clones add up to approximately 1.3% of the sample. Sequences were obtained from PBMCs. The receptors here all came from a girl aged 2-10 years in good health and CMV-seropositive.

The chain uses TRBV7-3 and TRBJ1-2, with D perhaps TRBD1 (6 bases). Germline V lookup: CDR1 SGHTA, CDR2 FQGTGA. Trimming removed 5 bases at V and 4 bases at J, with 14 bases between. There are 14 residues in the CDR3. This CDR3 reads CASSPDSNGYGYTF. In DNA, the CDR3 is TGTGCCAGCAGCCCGGACAGCAACGGCTATGGCTACACCTTC. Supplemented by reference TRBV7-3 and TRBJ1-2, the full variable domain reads GAGVSQTPSNKVTEKGKYVELRCDPISGHTALYWYRQSLGQGPEFLIYFQGTGAADDSGLPNDRFFAVRPEGSVSTLKIQRTERGDSAVYLCASSPDSNGYGYTFGSGTRLTVV.

CDR3 sequence: CASSVVVTDTQYF. CDR3 DNA: TGTGCCAGCAGCGTAGTCGTCACAGATACGCAGTATTTT. The chain joins TRBV9 to TRBJ2-3; D is uncertain. Trimming left V 0 bases short and J 2 bases short, with 4 bases between. The CDR3 is made up of 13 amino acids. The V gene's germline CDR1 is SGDLS and CDR2 YYNGEE.

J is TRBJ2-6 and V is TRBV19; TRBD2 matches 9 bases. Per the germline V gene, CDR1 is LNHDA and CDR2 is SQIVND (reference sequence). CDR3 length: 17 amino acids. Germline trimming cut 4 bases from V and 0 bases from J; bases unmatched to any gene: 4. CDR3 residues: CASSKGLAVSGANVLTF. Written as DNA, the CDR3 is TGTGCCAGTAGTAAGGGACTAGCCGTCTCTGGGGCCAACGTCCTGACTTTC.

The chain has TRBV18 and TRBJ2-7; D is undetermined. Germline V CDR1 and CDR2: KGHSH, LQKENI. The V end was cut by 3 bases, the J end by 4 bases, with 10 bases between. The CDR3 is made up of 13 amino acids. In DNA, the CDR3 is TGTGCCAGCTCACCCGCTAGACCATACGAGCAGTACTTC. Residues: CASSPARPYEQYF.

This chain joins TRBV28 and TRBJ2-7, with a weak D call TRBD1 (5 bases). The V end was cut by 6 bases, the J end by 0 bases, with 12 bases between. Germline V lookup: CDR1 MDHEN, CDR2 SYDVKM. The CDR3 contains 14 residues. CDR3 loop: CASRNTGISYEQYF. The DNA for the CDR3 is TGTGCCAGCAGAAATACAGGAATCTCCTACGAGCAGTACTTC.

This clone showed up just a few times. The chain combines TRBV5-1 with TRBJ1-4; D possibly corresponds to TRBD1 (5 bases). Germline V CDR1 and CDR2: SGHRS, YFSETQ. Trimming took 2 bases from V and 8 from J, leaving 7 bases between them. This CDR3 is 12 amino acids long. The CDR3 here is CASSFSGEKLFF. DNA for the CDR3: TGCGCCAGCAGCTTTTCAGGGGAAAAACTGTTTTTT.

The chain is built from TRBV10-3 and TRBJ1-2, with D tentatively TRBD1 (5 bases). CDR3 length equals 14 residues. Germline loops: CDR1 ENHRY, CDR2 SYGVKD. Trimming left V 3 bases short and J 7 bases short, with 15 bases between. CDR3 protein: CAISDSAGLGGYTF. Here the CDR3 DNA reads TGTGCCATCAGTGATAGTGCGGGACTGGGTGGCTACACCTTC.

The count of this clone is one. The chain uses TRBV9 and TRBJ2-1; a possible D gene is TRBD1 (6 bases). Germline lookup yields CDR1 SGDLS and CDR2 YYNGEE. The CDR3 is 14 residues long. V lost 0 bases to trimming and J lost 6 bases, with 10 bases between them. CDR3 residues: CASSVEGVSNEQFF. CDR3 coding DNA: TGTGCCAGCAGCGTAGAGGGGGTCTCCAATGAGCAGTTCTTC.

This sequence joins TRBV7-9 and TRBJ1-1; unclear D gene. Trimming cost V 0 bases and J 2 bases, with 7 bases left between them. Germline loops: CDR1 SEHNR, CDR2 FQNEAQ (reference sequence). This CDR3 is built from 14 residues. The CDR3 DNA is TGTGCCAGCAGCTTAGCCTTCAGAAACACTGAAGCTTTCTTT. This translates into CASSLAFRNTEAFF.

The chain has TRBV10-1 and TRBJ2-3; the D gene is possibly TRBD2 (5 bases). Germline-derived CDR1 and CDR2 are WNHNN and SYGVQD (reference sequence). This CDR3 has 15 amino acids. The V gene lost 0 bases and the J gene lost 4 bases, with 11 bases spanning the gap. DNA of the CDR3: TGCGCCAGCAGTGAGTCGCAGGTGGGAGCAGATACGCAGTATTTT. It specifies CASSESQVGADTQYF.

The CDR3 reads CASSLRTSGSYEQYF. CDR3 sequence (DNA): TGTGCCAGCAGTTTAAGGACTAGCGGGAGTTACGAGCAGTACTTC. The gene calls are TRBV27 and TRBJ2-7, with 13 bases lining up with TRBD2. CDR1 is MNHEY and CDR2 is SMNVEV in the germline V gene (reference sequence). V dropped 2 bases and J dropped 4; count of bases not matched to a gene: 2. CDR3 length equals 15 residues.

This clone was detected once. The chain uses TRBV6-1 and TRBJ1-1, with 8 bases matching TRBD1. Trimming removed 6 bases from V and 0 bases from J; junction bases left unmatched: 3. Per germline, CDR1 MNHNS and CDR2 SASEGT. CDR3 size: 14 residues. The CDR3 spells CASRRTGLNTEAFF. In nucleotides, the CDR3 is TGTGCCAGCAGGAGGACAGGGTTGAACACTGAAGCTTTCTTT.

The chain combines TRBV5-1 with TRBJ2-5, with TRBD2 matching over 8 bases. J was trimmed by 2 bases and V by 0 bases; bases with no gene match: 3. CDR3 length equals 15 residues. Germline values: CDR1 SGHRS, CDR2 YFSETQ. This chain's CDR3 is CASSLVSGGQETQYF. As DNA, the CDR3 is TGCGCCAGCAGCTTGGTGTCGGGAGGGCAAGAGACCCAGTACTTC.